One T cell receptor (beta chain) is described in this entry. Its specificity is unknown. 13 Jbeta primers and 60 Vbeta primers were used for the PCR. The data were produced by immunoSEQ multiplex PCR, yet TCRdb's version contains in-frame clones alone and is incomplete. The sample lists about 76,000 clones, roughly 78% seen once, with about 2.3% in the top ten. The data originate from a study of cytomegalovirus exposure and HLA in healthy donors. Overall study findings and caveats: In a later analysis, V- and J-gene trimming of beta chains associated with a DCLRE1C missense variant, replicated independently. A likely sequencing artifact accounted for one observed cluster of highly shared sequence variants. It was 150 to 200 TCR beta chains that were listed as cytomegalovirus-associated.

The CDR3 covers 14 residues. With 9 bases removed from V and 7 bases from J, the gap between germline ends came to 18 bases. The germline CDR1 and CDR2 sequences are SGHTA and FQGNSA. Source material: PBMCs. The rearrangement links TRBV7-2 to TRBJ2-2; D unresolved. The clonotype comes from a man aged 30 to 39 in good health and CMV-seronegative. CDR3 in amino acids: CASVSVSRDGELFF. The CDR3 DNA reads TGTGCCAGTGTTTCGGTTTCCCGAGACGGGGAGCTGTTTTTT.